This T cell receptor beta chain was captured by sequencing in a study of CD8+ T cells in alopecia areata. Whole-study context: Tofacitinib was taken orally by treated patients, and the dose was 5 to 10 mg twice daily.

This clone was counted between two and nine times. The J segment lost 3 bases and the V segment lost 6 bases, leaving 6 bases of the junction unmatched. Germline V gene lookup returns CDR1 MGHDK and CDR2 SYGVNS. This CDR3 is built from 14 residues. Extracted RNA was reverse transcribed, and the resulting cDNA served as sequencing template. Some clones are missing from TCRdb's copy, which holds only in-frame ones; the method was immunoSEQ multiplex PCR. Of 100,000 to 150,000 clones listed, roughly 50% are singletons. The clonotype originates from a human donor with alopecia areata. The sample consisted of CD8+ T cells sorted from blood, taken at week 0. V gene TRBV25-1 combines with J gene TRBJ2-7, with 9 bases that match TRBD1. In nucleotides, the CDR3 is TGTGCCAGCAGGCAGACGGGACAGGGCTACGAGCAGTACTTC. It translates to CASRQTGQGYEQYF.